This T cell receptor (beta chain) stems from a study of shared clonotypes between healthy human individuals (dated by TCRdb to the early 2020s). Regarding the research as a whole: Two women and three men aged 18 to 49 years were included in the cohort. Different laboratories and diverse techniques were used to prepare libraries and sequence TCR repertoires, to increase sequencing depth and limit assay-specific biases. For each donor, CD4 naive and CD4 memory were each given three plates, CD8 naive was given two plates, and CD8 memory was given one plate. Blood TCR repertoires of roughly five healthy adults were deeply sequenced to estimate repertoire size and the extent of clonotype sharing between individuals. Leukapheresis yielded between about 0.9 and 9.5 billion PBMCs per donor.

Using the deep immunoSEQ assay, TCR CDR3 regions were amplified from genomic DNA by multiplex PCR. Extracted genomic DNA from each cell subset was distributed evenly across all wells of several immunoSEQ 96-well plates, and each plate was treated as a replicate. For sorted subsets, 200 to 250 ng of genomic DNA, equivalent to 25,000 to 35,000 T cell genomes, went into each replicate PCR. The purified libraries were quantified using a Qubit 3.0 fluorometer, sized with a Bioanalyzer 2100, and then quantified again using the KAPA Library Quantification kit. Each immunoSEQ 96-well plate was sequenced on its own single-read 150-cycle Illumina NextSeq 550 flow cell. Per the source publication's procedure: The immunoSEQ output contained only junctional sequences without quality scores, so filtering could not match that applied to full-length reads. To assign V/J genes and CDR3, sequences were annotated against IMGT germline references using PyIR, a Python wrapper for IgBLAST v1.9. Reads were filtered out if the reads had weak V/J assignments (E-value above 1e-6), no CDR3, stop codons, out-of-frame junctions, or ambiguous translated residues. V3J clonotypes were defined as sequences sharing an identical inferred V gene, J gene, and CDR3 amino acid sequence. Percentage overlap between repertoires was calculated by dividing the number of shared unique clonotypes by the size of the smaller repertoire. Richness of each repertoire was evaluated using RTK rarefaction, the Chao1 estimator, and Recon v2.1 estimates of unobserved clonotypes. For all TCRbeta clonotypes obtained by the gDNA method from a few donors, generation probabilities were computed with OLGA. Not all clones reach the TCRdb copy of this immuneACCESS table, which keeps in-frame sequences only. Checked studies attribute under half of the gap to unresolved V genes and leave the rest unexplained. That table supplies the V and J calls and clone size; D and trimming were determined from the DNA. A total of 1.5 million to 1.9 million clones appear in this sample, 98% of them only once. Jointly, the top ten make up around 0.45% of the sample.

As to this clone: Its antigen is still unknown. Base qualities are not recorded, but no much larger clone differs from it by a single base.

The CDR3 runs 14 amino acids, cysteine and phenylalanine included. This entry keeps only the CDR3 DNA: 42 bases, framed from base 1. The V end loses 5 bases and the J end loses 4 bases, and a stretch of 13 bases separates them. Via the germline V gene, CDR1 is SGHVS and CDR2 FNYEAQ. Donors were healthy HIV-negative adults with no recently reported acute infections or vaccinations. All donors were Caucasian adults living in Nashville, Tennessee, USA. CD4+ T cells were enriched by magnetic negative selection; naive cells were then positively selected on CD45RA, and the negative fraction formed the memory subset. Blood was collected by leukapheresis, and PBMCs were isolated by Ficoll-Histopaque density gradient centrifugation and then cryopreserved in liquid nitrogen vapor phase. Purity and quantity of every magnetically sorted T cell population were checked by analytical flow cytometry. Each sorted fraction had its genomic DNA isolated and then quantified by UV absorbance on a Nanodrop 2000c.

The full study reports these points: Incomplete sequencing was indicated by rarefaction of sorted-subset datasets, despite the large sequencing depth. Higher generation probabilities were observed for clonotypes shared by all four sorted-subset donors than for non-shared clonotypes. Sharing across several donors was observed for about 4.8% of naive CD4, 3% to 3.5% of naive CD8, 2% to 2.5% of memory CD4, and roughly 0.4% of memory CD8 clonotypes. Larger estimated clonotype richness was generally found for naive subsets than for memory subsets. The genetic and exposure-history diversity represented was limited by the small number of donors. Pairwise subsampling indicated that sequencing depth was expected to affect the degree of clonotype sharing among donors. Sampling was restricted to blood, and TCR repertoires in tissues likely differ from the TCR repertoires found in blood.

Sequenced material: naive CD4+ T cells sorted from blood. The cell subset or site label on this specimen signifies: CD45RA+ positively selected. The V gene is TRBV7-6 and the J gene is TRBJ2-3, and the D gene may be TRBD1, 5 bases matching. This TCR came from a man younger than 45 in good health. This receptor carries the CDR3 CASSATTVPDTQYF. The nucleotide sequence is TGTGCCAGCAGCGCGACGACAGTCCCAGATACGCAGTATTTT.